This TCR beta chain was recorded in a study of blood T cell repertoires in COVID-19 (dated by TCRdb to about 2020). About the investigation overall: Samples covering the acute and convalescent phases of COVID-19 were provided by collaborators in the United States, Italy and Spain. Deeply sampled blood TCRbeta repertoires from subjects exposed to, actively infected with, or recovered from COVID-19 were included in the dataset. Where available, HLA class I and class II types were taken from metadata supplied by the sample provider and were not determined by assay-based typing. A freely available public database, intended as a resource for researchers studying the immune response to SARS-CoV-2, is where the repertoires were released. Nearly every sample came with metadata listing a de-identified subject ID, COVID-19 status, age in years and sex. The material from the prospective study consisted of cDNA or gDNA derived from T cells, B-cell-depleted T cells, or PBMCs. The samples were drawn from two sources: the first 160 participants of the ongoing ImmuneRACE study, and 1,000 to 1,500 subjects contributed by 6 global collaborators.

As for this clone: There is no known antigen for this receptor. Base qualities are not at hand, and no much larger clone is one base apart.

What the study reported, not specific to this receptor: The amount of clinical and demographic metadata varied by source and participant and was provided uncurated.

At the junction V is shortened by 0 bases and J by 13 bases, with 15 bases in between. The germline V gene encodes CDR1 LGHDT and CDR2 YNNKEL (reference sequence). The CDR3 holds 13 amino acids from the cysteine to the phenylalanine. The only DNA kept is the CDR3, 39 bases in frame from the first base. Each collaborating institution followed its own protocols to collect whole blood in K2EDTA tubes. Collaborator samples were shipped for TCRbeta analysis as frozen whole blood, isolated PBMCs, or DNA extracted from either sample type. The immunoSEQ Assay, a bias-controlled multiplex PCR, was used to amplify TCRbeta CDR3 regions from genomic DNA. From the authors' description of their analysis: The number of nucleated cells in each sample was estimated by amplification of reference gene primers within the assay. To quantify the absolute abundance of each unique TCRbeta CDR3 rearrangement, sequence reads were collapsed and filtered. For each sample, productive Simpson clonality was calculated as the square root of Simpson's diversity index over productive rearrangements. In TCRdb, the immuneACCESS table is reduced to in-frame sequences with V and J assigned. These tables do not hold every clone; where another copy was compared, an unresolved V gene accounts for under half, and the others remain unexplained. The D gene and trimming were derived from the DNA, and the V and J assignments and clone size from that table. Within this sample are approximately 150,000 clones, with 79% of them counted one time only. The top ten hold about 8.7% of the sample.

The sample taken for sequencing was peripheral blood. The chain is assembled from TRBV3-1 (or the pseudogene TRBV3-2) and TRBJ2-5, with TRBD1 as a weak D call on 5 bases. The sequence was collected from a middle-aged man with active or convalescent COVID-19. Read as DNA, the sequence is TGTGCCAGCAGCCAAGAAGCGACAGCTTCAAGGTACTTC. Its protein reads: CASSQEATASRYF.